Detailed here is one T cell receptor (beta chain). What it recognizes is unknown. The sample originates from a study of shared clonotypes between healthy human individuals. Study-level results: Naive subsets typically showed greater estimated richness than memory subsets.

V was clipped by 9 bases and J by 1 base; unmatched bases: 13. This CDR3 has 17 residues. In germline, CDR1 is ENHRY, CDR2 SYGVKD. When replicate PCRs were run on sorted subsets, they used around 200 ng DNA, about 31,000 T cell genomes. TCRdb's table, derived via immunoSEQ multiplex PCR, lists solely in-frame clones and lacks some. This sample yields more than 2,000,000 clones, of which over 85% are seen a single time; 0.13% to 0.15% belongs to the top ten. Sequencing was carried out using naive CD4+ T cells sorted from blood. Noted subset: CD45RA+ positively selected. The TCR was taken from a man aged 18 to 30 in good health. V and J are TRBV10-3 and TRBJ2-7, with 12 bases that match TRBD2. This CDR3 is CAIGASGGAGSSYEQYF. DNA for the CDR3: TGTGCCATTGGGGCTAGCGGGGGGGCCGGGAGTTCCTACGAGCAGTACTTC.